This TCR beta chain was captured by sequencing in a study of Graves' ophthalmopathy and Graves' hyperthyroidism. Whole-study results and caveats: Distinction of ophthalmopathy from stable hyperthyroidism by a 13-signature model reached approximately 88% sensitivity and roughly 78% specificity. The model predicted ophthalmopathy progression with around 69% sensitivity and around 72% specificity. Most expanded thyroid clonotypes above 0.001 frequency also appeared in blood.

This clonotype was seen only a few times. Antigen unknown. Looked up from germline, CDR1 is SGHRS and CDR2 is YFSETQ. V was trimmed by 0 bases and J by 2 bases, leaving 8 bases between them. CDR3 length: 14 amino acids. RNA transcripts were the source from which TCR beta CDR3 regions were amplified. Amplification began with first-round RT-PCR using HTBI primers, then second-round multiplex PCR was performed. TCRdb ran MiXCR on the multiplex PCR reads and lists one entry per CDR3 protein. The data show 150,000 or so distinct CDR3 sequences, roughly 37% seen once. The sequencing sample was made of peripheral blood. This TCR was sampled from a woman in her forties with Graves' ophthalmopathy. The chain combines TRBV5-1 with TRBJ1-1; a possible D gene is TRBD1 (6 bases). The DNA for the CDR3 is TGCGCCAGCAGCTTGGTGGGGACAAACACTGAAGCTTTCTTT. As protein: CASSLVGTNTEAFF.